The source of this TCR beta chain is a study of metastatic and nonmetastatic thyroid tumors. This clone was seen ten or more times. Its antigen is still unknown. Every patient was untreated before thyroid surgery. In the original processing: Using the CDR3 differences seen across clinicopathological groups, the authors built a distant-metastasis classifier for papillary thyroid cancer, which was meant to discriminate distant-metastatic patients. TCRdb called clones again from the PCR reads with MiXCR. The V and J calls reflect TCRdb's pipeline rather than the authors' work. Altogether tens of thousands of clones are present, roughly 26% being singletons, with the ten largest covering approximately 9.9%. Overall study results and limits: Malignant thyroid tumors reportedly had TCR beta diversity that was significantly higher than in benign nodules, in blood and tumor.

This TCR was sampled from a female donor with papillary thyroid cancer or a benign thyroid nodule (not recorded which). Some clones in this sample may be carry-over from other donors' samples. The specimen was blood.

The CDR3 sequence: CSASEGAGGNTIYF. DNA for the CDR3: TGCAGTGCTTCCGAGGGGGCAGGAGGAAACACCATATATTTT. The chain carries TRBV20-1 and TRBJ1-3; 7 bases map to TRBD1. Germline-derived CDR1 and CDR2 are DFQATT and SNEGSKA (reference sequence). The CDR3 spans 14 residues. V dropped 5 bases and J dropped 4; count of bases not matched to a gene: 8.